This T cell receptor beta chain appears in the sequencing data of a study of blood T cell repertoires in COVID-19. Turning to the study itself: Whether acute or convalescent, the COVID-19 samples came from the United States, Italy and Spain. PBMCs, B-cell-depleted T cells, or T cells provided the cDNA or gDNA that made up the material.

In the source study's methods: Cell counts per sample came from amplifying reference gene primers. TCRdb's copy holds only in-frame clones and misses some; the assay was immunoSEQ multiplex PCR. The D gene and trimming were derived from the DNA, and the V and J assignments and clone size from that table. The sample contains about 85,000 clones, around nine tenths of which appear only once. The sequence derives from a woman older than 75 with acute or convalescent COVID-19. Material for sequencing was peripheral blood.

The DNA for the CDR3 is TGTGCCAGCAGCTCTGGAAGGGGTAGGAATGAGCAGTTCTTC. The encoded protein is CASSSGRGRNEQFF. The chain has TRBV5-6 and TRBJ2-1; TRBD1 is a possible D gene (5 bases). The CDR3 runs 14 residues. CDR1 and CDR2 from the germline V gene are SGHDT and YYEEEE. V was shortened by 3 bases and J by 7 bases, with 14 bases between the two germline ends.